Listed below are T cell receptor beta chains from one sample, sequenced in a study of vaccination and CD4 T cells after COVID-19. Their cognate antigens are unknown. Each CDR3 protein gets one entry after TCRdb re-called the PCR reads with MiXCR. The sample gives about 15,000 distinct CDR3 sequences, approximately 80% of which show up once; approximately 9.9% is in the top ten. The sequencing here drew on CD4+ T cells from blood, cultured in vitro, taken after SARS-CoV-2 vaccination. The receptors stem from a human donor who received a COVID-19 vaccine. CDR3s include the opening cysteine and the closing phenylalanine or tryptophan. A D gene is named only where the DNA matches it firmly. Rows give clone size only sometimes, using once, few, many, or a class for an expanded clone.

TRBV2,TRBD2,TRBJ2-5,-,TGTGCCAGCAGTGAATTGCGGGGGGGCGGGAAGACCCAGTACTTC,CASSELRGGGKTQYF
TRBV18,TRBD1,TRBJ1-5,once,TGTGCCAGCTCACCTGGGACAGGGGAGGGTCAGCCCCAGCATTTT,CASSPGTGEGQPQHF
TRBV30,-,TRBJ1-4,-,TGTGCCTGGAGGACCGGGACCTGGGGCGAAAAACTGTTTTTT,CAWRTGTWGEKLFF
TRBV12-3/TRBV12-4,-,TRBJ1-1,once,TGTGCCAGCAGTTTAGGGGTTTTTGGCACTGAAGCTTTCTTT,CASSLGVFGTEAFF
TRBV5-1,-,TRBJ1-2,-,TGCGCCAGCAGCTTGGACCCAAGGGAGGGAGGCTACACCTTC,CASSLDPREGGYTF
TRBV6-1,-,TRBJ1-2,-,TGTGCCAGCGGTGCCCTGATGAACTATGGCTACACCTTC,CASGALMNYGYTF
TRBV5-4,-,TRBJ2-3,-,TGTGCCAGCAGCTTGATCCGGGGCTTAGACACAGATACGCAGTATTTT,CASSLIRGLDTDTQYF
TRBV5-4,TRBD1,TRBJ2-2,-,TGTGCCAGCCGGGACAGAAACACCGGGGAGCTGTTTTTT,CASRDRNTGELFF
TRBV12-3/TRBV12-4,-,TRBJ1-6,-,TGTGCCAGCAGTCTAGGGGGAAGCTCCTATAATTCACCCCTCCACTTT,CASSLGGSSYNSPLHF
TRBV6-1,-,TRBJ1-6,-,TGTGCCAGCAGTGAATTTTTCCCTCGTGCCCCCAATTCACCCCTCCACTTT,CASSEFFPRAPNSPLHF
TRBV18,TRBD1,TRBJ1-1,-,TGTGCCAGCTCAACCGGACAGGGGACGAACACTGAAGCTTTCTTT,CASSTGQGTNTEAFF
TRBV6-1,-,TRBJ1-2,-,TGTGCCAGCAGTGAAGCGGGTGAAGGCTACACCTTC,CASSEAGEGYTF
TRBV12-3/TRBV12-4,-,TRBJ2-2,once,TGTGCCAGCACCCAACCCGAGGACACAACCACCGGGGAGCTGTTTTTT,CASTQPEDTTTGELFF
TRBV20-1,-,TRBJ2-3,-,TGCGCGACTAGAAGGACAGATACGCAGTATTTT,CATRRTDTQYF
TRBV29-1,TRBD1,TRBJ1-2,once,TGCAGCGTTCGACAGGGGGCGGATGGCTACACCTTC,CSVRQGADGYTF